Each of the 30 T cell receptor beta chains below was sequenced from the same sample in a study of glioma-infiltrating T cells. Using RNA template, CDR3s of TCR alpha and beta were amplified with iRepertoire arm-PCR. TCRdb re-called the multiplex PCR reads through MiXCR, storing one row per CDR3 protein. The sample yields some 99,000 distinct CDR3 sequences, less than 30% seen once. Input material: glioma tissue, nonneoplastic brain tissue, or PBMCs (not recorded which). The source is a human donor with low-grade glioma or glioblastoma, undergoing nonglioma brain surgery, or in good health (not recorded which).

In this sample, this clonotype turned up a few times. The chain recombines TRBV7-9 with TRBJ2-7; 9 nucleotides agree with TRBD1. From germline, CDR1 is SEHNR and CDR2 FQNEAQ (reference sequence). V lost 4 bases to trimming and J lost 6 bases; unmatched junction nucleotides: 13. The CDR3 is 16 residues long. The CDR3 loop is CASSSPGAQGAGEQYF. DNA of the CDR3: TGTGCCAGCAGCTCTCCCGGGGCACAGGGGGCTGGCGAGCAGTACTTC. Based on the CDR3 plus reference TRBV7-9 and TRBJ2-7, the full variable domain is DTGVSQNPRHKITKRGQNVTFRCDPISEHNRLYWYRQTLGQGPEFLTYFQNEAQLEKSRLLSDRFSAERPKGSFSTLEIQRTEQGDSAMYLCASSSPGAQGAGEQYFGPGTRLTVT.

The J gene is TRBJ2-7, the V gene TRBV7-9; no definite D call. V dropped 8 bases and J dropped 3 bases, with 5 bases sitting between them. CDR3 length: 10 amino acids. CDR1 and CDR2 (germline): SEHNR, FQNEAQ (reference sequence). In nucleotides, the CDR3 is TGTGCCAGCGGGCTCTACGAGCAGTACTTC. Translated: CASGLYEQYF.

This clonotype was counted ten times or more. Here the CDR3 DNA reads TGCGCCAGCAGCTCCGGACCCGGGGAGGGTCAGCCCCAGCATTTT. It codes for CASSSGPGEGQPQHF. The gene calls are TRBV5-1 and TRBJ1-5, with unresolved D. The germline gives CDR1 SGHRS, CDR2 YFSETQ. The CDR3 runs to 15 residues. With 3 bases removed from V and 6 bases from J, the gap between germline ends came to 16 bases. Using reference TRBV5-1 and TRBJ1-5 for the parts outside the CDR3, the full variable domain is KAGVTQTPRYLIKTRGQQVTLSCSPISGHRSVSWYQQTPGQGLQFLFEYFSETQRNKGNFPGRFSGRQFSNSRSEMNVSTLELGDSALYLCASSSGPGEGQPQHFGDGTRLSIL.

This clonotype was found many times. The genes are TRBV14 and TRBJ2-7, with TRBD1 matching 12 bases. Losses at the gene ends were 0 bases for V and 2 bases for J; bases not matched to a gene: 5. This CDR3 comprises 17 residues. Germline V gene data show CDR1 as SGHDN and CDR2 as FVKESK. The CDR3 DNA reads TGTGCCAGCAGCCAAGATCGCCGGGACAGGGGGCCCTACGAGCAGTACTTC. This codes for CASSQDRRDRGPYEQYF.

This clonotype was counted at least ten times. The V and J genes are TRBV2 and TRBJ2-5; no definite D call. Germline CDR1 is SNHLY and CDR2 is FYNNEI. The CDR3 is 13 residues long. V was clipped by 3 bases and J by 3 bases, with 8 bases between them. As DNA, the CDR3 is TGTGCCAGCAGTGACAACGGTGAAGAGACCCAGTACTTC. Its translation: CASSDNGEETQYF.

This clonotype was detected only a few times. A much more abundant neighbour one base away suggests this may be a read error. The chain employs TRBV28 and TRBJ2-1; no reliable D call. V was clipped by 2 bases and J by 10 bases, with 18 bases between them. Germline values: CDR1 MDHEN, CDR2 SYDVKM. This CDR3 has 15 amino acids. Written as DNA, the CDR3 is TGTGCCAGCAGTTTAGCGGCCACCGGCTCCTACGAGCAGTTCTTC. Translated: CASSLAATGSYEQFF.

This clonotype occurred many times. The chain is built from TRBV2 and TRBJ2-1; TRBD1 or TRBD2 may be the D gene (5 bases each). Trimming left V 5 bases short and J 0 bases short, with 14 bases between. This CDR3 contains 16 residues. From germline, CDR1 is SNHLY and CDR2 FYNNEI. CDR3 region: CASSMEAGSSYNEQFF. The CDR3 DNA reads TGTGCCAGCAGTATGGAGGCAGGGAGCTCCTACAATGAGCAGTTCTTC.

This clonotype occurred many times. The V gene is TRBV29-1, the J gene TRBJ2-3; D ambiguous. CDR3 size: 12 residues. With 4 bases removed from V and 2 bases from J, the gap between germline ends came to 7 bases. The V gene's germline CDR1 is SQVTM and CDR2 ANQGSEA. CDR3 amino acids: CSVVDHTDTQYF. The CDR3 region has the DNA TGCAGCGTTGTCGACCACACAGATACGCAGTATTTT.

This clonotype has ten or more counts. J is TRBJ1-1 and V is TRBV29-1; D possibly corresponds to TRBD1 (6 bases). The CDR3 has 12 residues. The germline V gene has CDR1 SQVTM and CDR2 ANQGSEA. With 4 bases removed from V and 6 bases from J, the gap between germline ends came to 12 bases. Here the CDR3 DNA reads TGCAGCGTTGGAAGGGGGTCTGCTGAAGCTTTCTTT. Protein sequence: CSVGRGSAEAFF.

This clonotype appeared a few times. The DNA of the CDR3 is TGTGCCAGCAGCCAACAGGGGGCGAACACTGAAGCTTTCTTT. It translates to CASSQQGANTEAFF. V gene TRBV3-1 combines with J gene TRBJ1-1, with 8 nucleotides matching TRBD1. The CDR3 has 14 residues. The junction had 0 bases not matched to a gene; V was cut back by 2 bases and J by 1 base. CDR1 and CDR2 from the germline V gene are LGHDT and YNNKEL (reference sequence).

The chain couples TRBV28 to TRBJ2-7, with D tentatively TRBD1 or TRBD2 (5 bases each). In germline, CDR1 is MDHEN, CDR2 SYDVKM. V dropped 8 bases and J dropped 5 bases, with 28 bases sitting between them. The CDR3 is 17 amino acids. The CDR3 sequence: CASLPPVGPSSYNEQYF. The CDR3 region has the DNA TGTGCCAGCCTGCCCCCCGTGGGACCGAGCTCCTACAACGAGCAGTACTTC.

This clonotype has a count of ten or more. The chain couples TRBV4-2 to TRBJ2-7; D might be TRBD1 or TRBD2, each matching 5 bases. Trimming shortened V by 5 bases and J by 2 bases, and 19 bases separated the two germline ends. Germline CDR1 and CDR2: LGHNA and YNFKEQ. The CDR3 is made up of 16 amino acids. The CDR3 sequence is CASSNHITGPTYEQYF. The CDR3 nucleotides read TGTGCCAGCAGCAACCATATTACGGGGCCAACCTACGAGCAGTACTTC.

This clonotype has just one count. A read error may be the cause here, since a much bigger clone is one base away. The CDR3 bases are TGTGCCAGCAGCTTAGGGACCCTAAGCTCCTACAATGGGCAGTTCTTC. This encodes CASSLGTLSSYNGQFF. The chain joins TRBV7-9 to TRBJ2-1, with no clear D. The CDR3 has 16 amino acids. The germline CDR1 and CDR2 sequences are SEHNR and FQNEAQ (reference sequence).

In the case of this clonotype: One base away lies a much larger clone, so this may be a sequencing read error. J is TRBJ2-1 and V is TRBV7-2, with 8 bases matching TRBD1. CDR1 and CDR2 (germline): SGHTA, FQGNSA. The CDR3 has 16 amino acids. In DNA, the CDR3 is TGTGCCAGCAGCTTCCGGCGGACAGGGACCTACAATGGGCAGTTCTTC. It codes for CASSFRRTGTYNGQFF.

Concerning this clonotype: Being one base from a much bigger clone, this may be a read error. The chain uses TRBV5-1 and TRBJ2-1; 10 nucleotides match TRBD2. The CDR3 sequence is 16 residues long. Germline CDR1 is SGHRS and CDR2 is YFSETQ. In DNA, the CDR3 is TGCGCCAGCAGCTTGGAAGCTAGCGGGGGATACAGTGAGCAGTTCTTC. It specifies CASSLEASGGYSEQFF.

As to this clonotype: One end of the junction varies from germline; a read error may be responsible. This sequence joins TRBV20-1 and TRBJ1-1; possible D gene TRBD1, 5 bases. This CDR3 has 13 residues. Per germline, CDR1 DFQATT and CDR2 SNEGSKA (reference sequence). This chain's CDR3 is CRASLGTNTEAFF. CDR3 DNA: TGCAGAGCTAGTCTAGGGACGAACACTGAAGCTTTCTTT.

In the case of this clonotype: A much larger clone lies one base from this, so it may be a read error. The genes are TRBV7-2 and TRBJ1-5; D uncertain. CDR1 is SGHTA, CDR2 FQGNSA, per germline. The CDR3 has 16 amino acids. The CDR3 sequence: CSSSLAHPYSNQPQHF. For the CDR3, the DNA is TGTTCCAGCAGCTTAGCGCACCCCTATAGCAATCAGCCCCAGCATTTT.

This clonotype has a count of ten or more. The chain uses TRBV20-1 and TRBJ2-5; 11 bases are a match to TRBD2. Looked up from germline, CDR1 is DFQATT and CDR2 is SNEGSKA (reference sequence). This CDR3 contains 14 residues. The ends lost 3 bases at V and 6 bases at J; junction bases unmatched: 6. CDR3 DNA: TGCAGTGCTAGCTTAGCGGGAGGGCCGAAGACCCAGTACTTC. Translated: CSASLAGGPKTQYF.

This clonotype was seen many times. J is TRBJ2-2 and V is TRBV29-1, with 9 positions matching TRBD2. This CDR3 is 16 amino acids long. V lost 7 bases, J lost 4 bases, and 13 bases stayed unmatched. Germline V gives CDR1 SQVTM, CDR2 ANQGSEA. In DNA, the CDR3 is TGCAGCGCTCTAGGGTCGCGGGAGGGCAGCACCGGGGAGCTGTTTTTT. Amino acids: CSALGSREGSTGELFF.

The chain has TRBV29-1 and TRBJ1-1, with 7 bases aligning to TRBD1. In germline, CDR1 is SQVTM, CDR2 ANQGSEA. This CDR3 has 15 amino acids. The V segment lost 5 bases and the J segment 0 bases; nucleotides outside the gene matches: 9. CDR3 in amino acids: CSVTRDSTMNTEAFF. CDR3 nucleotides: TGCAGCGTTACCCGGGACAGTACTATGAACACTGAAGCTTTCTTT.

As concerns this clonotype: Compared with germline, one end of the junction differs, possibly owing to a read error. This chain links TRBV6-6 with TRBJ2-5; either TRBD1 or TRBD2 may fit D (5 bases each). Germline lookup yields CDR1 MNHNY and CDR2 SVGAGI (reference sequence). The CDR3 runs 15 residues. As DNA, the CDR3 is TGTGCCAGCAGTCCCGGGTCAGGGATTTGGGAGACCCGGTACTTC. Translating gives CASSPGSGIWETRYF.

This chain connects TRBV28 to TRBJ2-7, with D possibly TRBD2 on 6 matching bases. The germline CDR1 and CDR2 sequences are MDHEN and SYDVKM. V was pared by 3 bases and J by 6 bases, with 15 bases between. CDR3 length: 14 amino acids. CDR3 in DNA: TGTGCCAGCAGTTTTGGGAAGGGGAGGTCCGAGCAGTACTTC. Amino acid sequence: CASSFGKGRSEQYF.

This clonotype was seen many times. The CDR3 DNA sequence: TGCAGTGCTCCGCCCGGGGGTCCAAGATCATATAATTCACCCCTCCACTTT. This encodes CSAPPGGPRSYNSPLHF. V is TRBV20-1 and J is TRBJ1-6, with TRBD1 as a possible D gene (5 bases). The CDR3 spans 17 residues. In germline, CDR1 is DFQATT, CDR2 SNEGSKA (reference sequence). V dropped 5 bases and J dropped 4 bases, with 21 bases sitting between them.

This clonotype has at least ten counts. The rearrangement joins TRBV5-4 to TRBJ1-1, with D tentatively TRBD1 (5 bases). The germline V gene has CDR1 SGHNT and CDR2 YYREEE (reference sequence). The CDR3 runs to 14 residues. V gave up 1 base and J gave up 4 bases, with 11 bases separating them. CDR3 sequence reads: CASSLRDRGTEAFF. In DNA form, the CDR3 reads TGTGCCAGCAGCTTGCGGGACCGGGGCACTGAAGCTTTCTTT. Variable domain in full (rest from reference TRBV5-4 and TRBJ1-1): ETGVTQSPTHLIKTRGQQVTLRCSSQSGHNTVSWYQQALGQGPQFIFQYYREEENGRGNFPPRFSGLQFPNYSSELNVNALELDDSALYLCASSLRDRGTEAFFGQGTRLTVV.

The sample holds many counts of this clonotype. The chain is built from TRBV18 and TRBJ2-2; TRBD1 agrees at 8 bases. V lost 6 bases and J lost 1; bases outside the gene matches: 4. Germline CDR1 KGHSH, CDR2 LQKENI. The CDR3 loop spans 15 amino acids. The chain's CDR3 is CASSQGQGNTGELFF. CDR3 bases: TGTGCCAGCTCTCAAGGACAGGGGAACACCGGGGAGCTGTTTTTT.

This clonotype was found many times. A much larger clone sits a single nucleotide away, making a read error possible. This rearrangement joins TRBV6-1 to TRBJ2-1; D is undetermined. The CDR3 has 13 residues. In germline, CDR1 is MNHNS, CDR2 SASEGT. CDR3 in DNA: TGTACCAGCAGTTACAGCTCCTACAATGAGCAGTTCTTC. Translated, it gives CTSSYSSYNEQFF.

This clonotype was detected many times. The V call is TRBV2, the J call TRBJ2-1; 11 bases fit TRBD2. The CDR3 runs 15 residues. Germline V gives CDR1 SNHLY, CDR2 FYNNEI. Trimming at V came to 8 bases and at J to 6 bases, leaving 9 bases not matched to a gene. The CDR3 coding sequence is TGTGCCAGCGGAGTGGCTCTAGCGGGAGGCAATGAGCAGTTCTTC. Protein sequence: CASGVALAGGNEQFF.

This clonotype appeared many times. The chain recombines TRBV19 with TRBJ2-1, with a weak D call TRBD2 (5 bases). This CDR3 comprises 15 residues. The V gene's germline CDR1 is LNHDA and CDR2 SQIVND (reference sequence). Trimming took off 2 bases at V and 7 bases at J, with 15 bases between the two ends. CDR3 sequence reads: CASSIRRSDGNEQFF. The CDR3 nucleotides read TGTGCCAGTAGTATAAGGAGGTCGGATGGGAATGAGCAGTTCTTC.

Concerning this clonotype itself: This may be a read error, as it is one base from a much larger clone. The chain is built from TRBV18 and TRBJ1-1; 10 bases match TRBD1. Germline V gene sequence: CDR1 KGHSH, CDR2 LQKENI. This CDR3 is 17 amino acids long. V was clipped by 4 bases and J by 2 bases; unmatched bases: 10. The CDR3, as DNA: TGTGCCAGCTCACGATCACGACAGGGGGCGATTAACACTGAAGCTTTCTTT. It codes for CASSRSRQGAINTEAFF.

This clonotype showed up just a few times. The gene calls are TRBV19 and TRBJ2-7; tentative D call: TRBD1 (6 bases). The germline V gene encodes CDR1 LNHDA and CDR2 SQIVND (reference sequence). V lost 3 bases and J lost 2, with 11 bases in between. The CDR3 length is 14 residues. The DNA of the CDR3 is TGTGCCAGTAGTATGAGACAGGAGACCTACGAGCAGTACTTC. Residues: CASSMRQETYEQYF.